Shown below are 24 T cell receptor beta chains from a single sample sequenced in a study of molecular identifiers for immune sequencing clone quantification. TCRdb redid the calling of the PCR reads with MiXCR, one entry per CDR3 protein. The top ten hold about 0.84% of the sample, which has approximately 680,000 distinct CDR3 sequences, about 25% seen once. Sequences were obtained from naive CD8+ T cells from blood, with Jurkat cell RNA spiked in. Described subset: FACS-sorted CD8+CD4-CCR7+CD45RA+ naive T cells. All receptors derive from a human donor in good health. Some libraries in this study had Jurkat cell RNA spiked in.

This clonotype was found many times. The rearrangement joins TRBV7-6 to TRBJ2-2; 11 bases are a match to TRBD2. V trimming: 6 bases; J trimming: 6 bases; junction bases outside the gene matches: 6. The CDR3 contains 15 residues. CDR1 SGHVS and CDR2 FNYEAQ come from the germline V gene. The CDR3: CASSQPGLAAGELFF. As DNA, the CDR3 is TGTGCCAGCAGTCAACCGGGACTAGCGGCCGGGGAGCTGTTTTTT.

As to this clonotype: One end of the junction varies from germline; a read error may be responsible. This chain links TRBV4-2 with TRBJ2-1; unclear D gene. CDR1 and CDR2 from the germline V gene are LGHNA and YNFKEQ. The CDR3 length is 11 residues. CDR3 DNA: TGTGCCGGCAGCCTTCAGGATGAGCAGTTCTTC. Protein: CAGSLQDEQFF.

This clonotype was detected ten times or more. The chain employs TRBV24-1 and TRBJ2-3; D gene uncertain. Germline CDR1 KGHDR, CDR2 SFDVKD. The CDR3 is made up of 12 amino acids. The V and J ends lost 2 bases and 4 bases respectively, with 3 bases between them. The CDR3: CATSDSADTQYF. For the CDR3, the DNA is TGTGCCACCAGTGATTCCGCAGATACGCAGTATTTT.

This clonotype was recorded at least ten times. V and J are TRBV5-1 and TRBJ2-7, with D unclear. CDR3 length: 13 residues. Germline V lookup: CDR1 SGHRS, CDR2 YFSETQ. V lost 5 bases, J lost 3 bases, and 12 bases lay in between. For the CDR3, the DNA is TGCGCCAGCAGTTACGAAAGCGTCTACGAGCAGTACTTC. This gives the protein CASSYESVYEQYF.

The CDR3 reads CASGPTSGSGDTQYF. The CDR3 nucleotides are TGCGCCAGCGGCCCTACTAGCGGGAGTGGGGATACGCAGTATTTT. The chain joins TRBV4-1 to TRBJ2-3, with 11 bases that match TRBD2. CDR3 length equals 15 residues. V trimming: 8 bases; J trimming: 6 bases; junction bases outside the gene matches: 10. Germline V gene lookup returns CDR1 MGHRA and CDR2 YSYEKL.

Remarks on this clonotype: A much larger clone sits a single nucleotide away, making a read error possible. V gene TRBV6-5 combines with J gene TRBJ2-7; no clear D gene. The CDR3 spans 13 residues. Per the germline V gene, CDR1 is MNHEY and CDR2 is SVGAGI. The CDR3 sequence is CARSYGPSYEQYF. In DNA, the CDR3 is TGTGCCCGCAGTTATGGGCCGTCCTACGAGCAGTACTTC.

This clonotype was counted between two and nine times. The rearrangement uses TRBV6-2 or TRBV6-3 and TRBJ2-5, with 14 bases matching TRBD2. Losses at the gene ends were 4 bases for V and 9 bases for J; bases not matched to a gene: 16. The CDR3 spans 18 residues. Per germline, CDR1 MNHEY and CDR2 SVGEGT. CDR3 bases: TGTGCCAGCAGTTTAGCCGGGACTAGCGGGGGACCCCTCGAGGCCCAGTACTTC. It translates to CASSLAGTSGGPLEAQYF.

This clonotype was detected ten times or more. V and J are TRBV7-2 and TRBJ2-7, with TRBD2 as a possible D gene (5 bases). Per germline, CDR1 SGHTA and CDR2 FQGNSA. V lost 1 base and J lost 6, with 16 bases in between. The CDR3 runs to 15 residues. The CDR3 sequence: CASSLEGRRVREQYF. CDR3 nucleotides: TGTGCCAGCAGCTTAGAGGGCCGGCGGGTGCGCGAGCAGTACTTC.

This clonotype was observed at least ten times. DNA of the CDR3: TGTGCCAGCAGTTCAGGGGGTGAGAAGCCCCAGCATTTT. It is translated as CASSSGGEKPQHF. V is TRBV6-5 and J is TRBJ1-5, with 7 positions matching TRBD1. Germline lookup yields CDR1 MNHEY and CDR2 SVGAGI. J gave up 8 bases and V 4 bases, and 5 bases lay outside the gene matches. The CDR3 extends over 13 amino acids.

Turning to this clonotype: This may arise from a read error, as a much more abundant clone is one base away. The CDR3: CASSFLASTETFF. The CDR3 DNA follows: TGTGCCAGCTCCTTTCTAGCGTCCACTGAAACTTTCTTT. The V call is TRBV6-2 or TRBV6-3, the J call TRBJ1-1; D not certain. The CDR3 is made up of 13 amino acids. The V gene's germline CDR1 is MNHEY and CDR2 SVGEGT.

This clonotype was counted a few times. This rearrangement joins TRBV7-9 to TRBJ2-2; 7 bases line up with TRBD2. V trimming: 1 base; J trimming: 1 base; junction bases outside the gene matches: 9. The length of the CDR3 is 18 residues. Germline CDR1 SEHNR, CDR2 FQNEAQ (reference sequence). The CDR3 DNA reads TGTGCCAGCAGCTTAGGCATCGGGGCTAGCGGGAACACCGGGGAGCTGTTTTTT. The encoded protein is CASSLGIGASGNTGELFF. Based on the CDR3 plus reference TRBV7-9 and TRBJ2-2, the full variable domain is DTGVSQNPRHKITKRGQNVTFRCDPISEHNRLYWYRQTLGQGPEFLTYFQNEAQLEKSRLLSDRFSAERPKGSFSTLEIQRTEQGDSAMYLCASSLGIGASGNTGELFFGEGSRLTVL.

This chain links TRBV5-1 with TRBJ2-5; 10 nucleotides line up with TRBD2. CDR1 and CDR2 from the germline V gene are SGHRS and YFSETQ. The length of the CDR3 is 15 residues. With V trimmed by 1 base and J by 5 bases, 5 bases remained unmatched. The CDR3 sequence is CASSLNGGLAETQYF. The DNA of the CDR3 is TGCGCCAGCAGCTTGAATGGGGGACTAGCGGAGACCCAGTACTTC.

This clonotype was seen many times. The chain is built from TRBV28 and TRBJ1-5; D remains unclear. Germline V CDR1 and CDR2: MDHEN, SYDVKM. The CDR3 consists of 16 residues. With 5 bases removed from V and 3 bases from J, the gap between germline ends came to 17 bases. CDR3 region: CASSPLTGYVNQPQHF. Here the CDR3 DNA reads TGTGCCAGCAGTCCCCTTACCGGGTATGTCAATCAGCCCCAGCATTTT. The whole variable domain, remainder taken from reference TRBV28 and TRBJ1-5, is DVKVTQSSRYLVKRTGEKVFLECVQDMDHENMFWYRQDPGLGLRLIYFSYDVKMKEKGDIPEGYSVSREKKERFSLILESASTNQTSMYLCASSPLTGYVNQPQHFGDGTRLSIL.

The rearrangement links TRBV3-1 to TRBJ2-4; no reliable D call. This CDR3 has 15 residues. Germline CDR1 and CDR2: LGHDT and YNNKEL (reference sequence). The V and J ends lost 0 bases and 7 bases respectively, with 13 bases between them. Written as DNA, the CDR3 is TGTGCCAGCAGCCAAGATAGGCGGAGCATTAACATTCAGTACTTC. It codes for CASSQDRRSINIQYF.

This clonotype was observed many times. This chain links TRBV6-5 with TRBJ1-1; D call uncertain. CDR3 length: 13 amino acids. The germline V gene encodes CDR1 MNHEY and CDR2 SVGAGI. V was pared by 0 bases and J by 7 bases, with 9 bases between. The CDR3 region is CASSYSGPHEAFF. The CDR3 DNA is TGTGCCAGCAGTTACTCTGGCCCTCATGAAGCTTTCTTT.

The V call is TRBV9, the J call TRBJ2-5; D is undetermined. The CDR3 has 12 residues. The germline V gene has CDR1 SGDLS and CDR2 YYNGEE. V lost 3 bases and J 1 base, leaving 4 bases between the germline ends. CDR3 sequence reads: CASSGPQETQYF. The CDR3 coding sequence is TGTGCCAGCAGCGGACCCCAAGAGACCCAGTACTTC.

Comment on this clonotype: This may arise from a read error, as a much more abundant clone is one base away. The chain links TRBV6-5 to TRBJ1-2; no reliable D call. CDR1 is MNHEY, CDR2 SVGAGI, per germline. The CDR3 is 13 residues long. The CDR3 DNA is TGTGCCAGCAGTTATACAGAAAACTATGGCGACACCTTC. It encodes CASSYTENYGDTF.

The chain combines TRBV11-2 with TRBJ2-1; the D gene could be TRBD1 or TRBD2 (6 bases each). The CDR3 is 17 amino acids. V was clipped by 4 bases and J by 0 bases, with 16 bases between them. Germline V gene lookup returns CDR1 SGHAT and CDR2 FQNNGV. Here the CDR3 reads CASSSARTGASYNEQFF. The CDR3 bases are TGTGCCAGCAGCTCCGCCAGGACGGGGGCCTCCTACAATGAGCAGTTCTTC.

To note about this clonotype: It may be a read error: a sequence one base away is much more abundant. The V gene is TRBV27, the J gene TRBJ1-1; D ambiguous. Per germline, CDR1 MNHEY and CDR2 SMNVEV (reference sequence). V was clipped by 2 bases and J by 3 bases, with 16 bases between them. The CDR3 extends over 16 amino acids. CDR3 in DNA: TGTGCCAGCAGTTTAGCGTCCCCCGGTTTGGACACTGAAGCTTTCTTT. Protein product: CASSLASPGLDTEAFF.

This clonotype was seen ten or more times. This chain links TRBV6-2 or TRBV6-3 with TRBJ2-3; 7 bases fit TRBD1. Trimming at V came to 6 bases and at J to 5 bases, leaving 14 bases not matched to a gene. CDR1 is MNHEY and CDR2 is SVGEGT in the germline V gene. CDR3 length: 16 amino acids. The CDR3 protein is CASSPSEGGFGDTQYF. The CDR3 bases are TGTGCCAGCAGCCCTTCGGAAGGGGGCTTTGGAGATACGCAGTATTTT.

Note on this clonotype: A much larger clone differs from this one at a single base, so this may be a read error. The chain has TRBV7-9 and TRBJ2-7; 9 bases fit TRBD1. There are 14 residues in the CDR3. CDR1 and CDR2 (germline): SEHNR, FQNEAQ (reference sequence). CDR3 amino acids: CACSSQGASYEQYF. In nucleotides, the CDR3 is TGTGCCTGCAGCTCACAGGGGGCAAGCTACGAGCAGTACTTC.

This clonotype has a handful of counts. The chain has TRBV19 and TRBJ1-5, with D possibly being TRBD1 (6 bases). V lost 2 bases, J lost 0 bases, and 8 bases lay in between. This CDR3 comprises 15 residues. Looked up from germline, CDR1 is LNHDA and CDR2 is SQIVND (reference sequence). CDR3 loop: CASSITGYSNQPQHF. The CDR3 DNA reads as TGTGCCAGTAGTATAACAGGGTATAGCAATCAGCCCCAGCATTTT.

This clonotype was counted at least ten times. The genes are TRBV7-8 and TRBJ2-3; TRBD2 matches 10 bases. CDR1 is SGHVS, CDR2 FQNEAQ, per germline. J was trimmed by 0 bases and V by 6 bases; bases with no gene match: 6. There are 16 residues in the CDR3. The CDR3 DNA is TGTGCCAGCAGACAACTAGCGGGGTCTAGCACAGATACGCAGTATTTT. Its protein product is CASRQLAGSSTDTQYF.

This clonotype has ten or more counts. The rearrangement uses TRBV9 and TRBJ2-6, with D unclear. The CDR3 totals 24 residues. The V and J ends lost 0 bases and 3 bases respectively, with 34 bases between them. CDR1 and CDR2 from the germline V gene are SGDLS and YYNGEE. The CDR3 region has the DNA TGTGCCAGCAGCGTAGAACGTCGACTTGACGGAGATCTCTTACCCCTTAATGGGGCCAACGTCCTGACTTTC. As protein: CASSVERRLDGDLLPLNGANVLTF.